A selection of T cell receptor beta chains follows, all from one sample in a study of cytomegalovirus exposure and HLA in healthy donors. Sequencing used immunoSEQ multiplex PCR; TCRdb keeps in-frame clones, though not all of them. This table holds 150,000 to 200,000 clones, roughly 71% found once. The sequenced sample was PBMCs. Receptor source: a male donor in good health and CMV-seropositive. Each CDR3 is given with its conserved first and last residue. A D gene is named only where the DNA matches it firmly. Rows give clone size only sometimes, using once, few, many, or a class for an expanded clone.

d_gene | abundance | j_gene | v_gene | CDR3nt | CDR3aa
TRBD1 | . | TRBJ2-7 | TRBV2 | TGTGCCAGCAGGGGGACAGGGATAAATGGCGAGCAGTACTTC | CASRGTGINGEQYF
TRBD1 | few | TRBJ2-5 | TRBV19 | TGTGCCAGTAGTCCGGGACAGGGTTACGAGACCCAGTACTTC | CASSPGQGYETQYF
. | . | TRBJ2-7 | TRBV11-2 | TGTGCCAGCAGCTTAGACCTGGAGGGCCTCTCCTACGAGCAGTACTTC | CASSLDLEGLSYEQYF
. | few | TRBJ2-3 | TRBV5-1 | TGCGCCGGGTCCACGGGGAGCACAGATACGCAGTATTTT | CAGSTGSTDTQYF
. | . | TRBJ1-1 | TRBV7-9 | TGTGCCAGCAGCTTAGAAGGAGGGCGGGGGAACACTGAAGCTTTCTTT | CASSLEGGRGNTEAFF
. | . | TRBJ2-5 | TRBV5-6 | TGTGCCAGCAGCTTGAGGTCGCTAGTGCGGCTGTCCCAGTACTTC | CASSLRSLVRLSQYF
. | few | TRBJ1-1 | TRBV6-5 | TGTGCCAGCAGTTACAGGGGCAACACTGAAGCTTTCTTT | CASSYRGNTEAFF
. | . | TRBJ2-6 | TRBV6-6 | TGTGCCAGCAGTTACACAAACTCTGGGGCCAACGTCCTGACTTTC | CASSYTNSGANVLTF
. | once | TRBJ1-1 | TRBV6-5 | TGTGCCAGCATGCCCTCCAGTGTAAGTGCTGAAGCTTTCTTT | CASMPSSVSAEAFF
TRBD2 | . | TRBJ2-1 | TRBV10-3 | TGTGCCATCTCCCGGGGAGGGAATGAGCAGTTCTTC | CAISRGGNEQFF